These 21 T cell receptor beta chains share one sample of origin, sequenced in a study of shared clonotypes between healthy human individuals. It was CD45RO-negative cells, positively selected for CCR7, that made up naive CD8 cells, with terminally differentiated effector memory CD45RA+ cells excluded. Some clones are missing from TCRdb's copy, which holds only in-frame ones; the method was immunoSEQ multiplex PCR. The sample holds about 2,200,000 clones, 90% to 95% seen once. Sequences were obtained from naive CD8+ T cells from PBMCs. Receptors were obtained from a young man in good health. Some clones in this sample may be carry-over from other donors' samples.

In DNA form, the CDR3 reads TGTGCCAGCAGTTTCTCTGGTACGGGCGAGCAGTACTTC. It codes for CASSFSGTGEQYF. The chain has TRBV28 and TRBJ2-7, with D hard to call. The V end lost 3 bases, the J end lost 6 bases, and 12 bases lay between the germline ends. Germline CDR1 and CDR2: MDHEN and SYDVKM. The CDR3 is made up of 13 amino acids.

This clone was seen a few times. This same CDR3 is encoded by further DNA sequences in the sample. The genes are TRBV30 and TRBJ1-1, with a possible D match to TRBD1 (5 bases). The V gene's germline CDR1 is GTSNPN and CDR2 SVGIG (reference sequence). V was pared by 0 bases and J by 1 base, with 6 bases between. The CDR3 totals 13 residues. CDR3 sequence (DNA): TGTGCCTGGAGTGTAGGGGCGAACACTGAAGCTTTCTTT. Encoded protein: CAWSVGANTEAFF.

The rearrangement links TRBV28 to TRBJ2-7, with a possible D match to TRBD2 (6 bases). The CDR3 loop spans 18 amino acids. Germline-derived CDR1 and CDR2 are MDHEN and SYDVKM. The ends were cut back, 4 bases at V and 0 bases at J, with 22 bases in the middle. CDR3 nucleotides: TGTGCCAGCAGTTCCTTGGCGGGGATGAATACAGACTCCTACGAGCAGTACTTC. This encodes CASSSLAGMNTDSYEQYF.

This chain connects TRBV27 to TRBJ2-7; 8 nucleotides align to TRBD2. The CDR3 is 16 residues long. The germline V gene has CDR1 MNHEY and CDR2 SMNVEV (reference sequence). Trimming at V came to 6 bases and at J to 2 bases, leaving 12 bases not matched to a gene. The CDR3 reads CASRLGWALAAYEQYF. As DNA, the CDR3 is TGTGCCAGCAGACTCGGGTGGGCACTAGCGGCCTACGAGCAGTACTTC.

This rearrangement joins TRBV9 to TRBJ1-1, with 9 bases lining up with TRBD1. The ends lost 0 bases at V and 2 bases at J; junction bases unmatched: 8. Germline-derived CDR1 and CDR2 are SGDLS and YYNGEE. The CDR3 has 17 amino acids. CDR3 sequence reads: CASSVDPGTGYNTEAFF. The DNA of the CDR3 is TGTGCCAGCAGCGTAGACCCTGGGACAGGGTATAACACTGAAGCTTTCTTT.

The chain carries TRBV6-1 and TRBJ2-7; D might be TRBD2 (5 bases). Germline V CDR1 and CDR2: MNHNS, SASEGT. The CDR3 contains 14 residues. V was pared by 4 bases and J by 4 bases, with 14 bases between. CDR3 sequence (DNA): TGTGCCAGCAGTGGGGAGTTTACAGATTACGAGCAGTACTTC. It yields the protein CASSGEFTDYEQYF.

This chain joins TRBV4-1 and TRBJ2-3, with D perhaps TRBD1 (5 bases). CDR1 MGHRA and CDR2 YSYEKL come from the germline V gene. This CDR3 spans 17 amino acids. V was shortened by 4 bases and J by 5 bases, with 22 bases between the two germline ends. The CDR3 reads CASSRTWGRAQVDTQYF. In DNA, the CDR3 is TGCGCCAGCAGCCGCACCTGGGGCAGGGCGCAAGTAGATACGCAGTATTTT.

This chain connects TRBV28 to TRBJ2-3, with 10 bases that match TRBD2. This CDR3 spans 17 amino acids. With 3 bases clipped from V and 4 bases from J, the junction kept 10 bases outside the gene matches. CDR1 and CDR2 from the germline V gene are MDHEN and SYDVKM. Here the CDR3 DNA reads TGTGCCAGCAGTTTGGTTCTAGCGGGAGAGGGTGCAGATACGCAGTATTTT. Its protein is CASSLVLAGEGADTQYF.

A word on this clone: The same CDR3 is also encoded by other DNA sequences in this sample. This chain links TRBV10-3 with TRBJ2-5; unclear D gene. The CDR3 has 14 amino acids. CDR1 and CDR2 from the germline V gene are ENHRY and SYGVKD. Trimming removed 0 bases at V and 0 bases at J, with 5 bases between. This chain's CDR3 is CAISESRYQETQYF. The CDR3, as DNA: TGTGCCATCAGTGAGTCGCGATACCAAGAGACCCAGTACTTC.

The chain uses TRBV19 and TRBJ1-3; D gene uncertain. V was pared by 4 bases and J by 0 bases, with 13 bases between. Looked up from germline, CDR1 is LNHDA and CDR2 is SQIVND (reference sequence). This CDR3 is built from 16 residues. CDR3 sequence reads: CASSSLGRSSGNTIYF. The DNA for the CDR3 is TGTGCCAGTAGTAGCCTCGGACGCAGCTCTGGAAACACCATATATTTT. Based on the CDR3 plus reference TRBV19 and TRBJ1-3, the full variable domain is DGGITQSPKYLFRKEGQNVTLSCEQNLNHDAMYWYRQDPGQGLRLIYYSQIVNDFQKGDIAEGYSVSREKKESFPLTVTSAQKNPTAFYLCASSSLGRSSGNTIYFGEGSWLTVV.

This chain joins TRBV2 and TRBJ1-1; D possibly corresponds to TRBD1 (6 bases). Germline CDR1 and CDR2: SNHLY and FYNNEI. V was clipped by 8 bases and J by 6 bases, with 22 bases between them. This CDR3 contains 15 residues. CDR3: CASGTVGHMKAEAFF. The CDR3 DNA is TGTGCCAGCGGCACCGTGGGACATATGAAGGCTGAAGCTTTCTTT.

V is TRBV29-1 and J is TRBJ2-7; 11 bases are shared with TRBD1. V dropped 6 bases and J dropped 5; count of bases not matched to a gene: 6. CDR3 length: 13 amino acids. Germline V gene lookup returns CDR1 SQVTM and CDR2 ANQGSEA. The CDR3 reads CSVWGTGGHEQYF. For the CDR3, the DNA is TGCAGCGTGTGGGGGACAGGGGGACACGAGCAGTACTTC.

The rearrangement links TRBV7-9 to TRBJ2-1, with 10 bases identical to TRBD2. The CDR3 extends over 17 amino acids. Trimming at V came to 5 bases and at J to 5 bases, leaving 12 bases not matched to a gene. Germline assignment: CDR1 SEHNR and CDR2 FQNEAQ (reference sequence). CDR3 bases: TGTGCCAGCAGCCACGGGCTAGCGGGAGCCTTCCACAATGAGCAGTTCTTC. This sequence encodes CASSHGLAGAFHNEQFF.

This clone was seen once. Written as DNA, the CDR3 is TGTGCCAGCGGCTTGGTGGACAGCGGCTACGAGCAGTACTTC. Translating gives CASGLVDSGYEQYF. This chain joins TRBV28 and TRBJ2-7, with a weak D call TRBD1 (6 bases). This CDR3 is built from 14 residues. V lost 8 bases and J lost 3, with 17 bases in between. Germline V gene sequence: CDR1 MDHEN, CDR2 SYDVKM.

This clone was seen only once. The rearrangement uses TRBV5-1 and TRBJ1-5; unclear D gene. Per germline, CDR1 SGHRS and CDR2 YFSETQ. The CDR3 is made up of 9 amino acids. Trimming shortened V by 9 bases and J by 11 bases, and 9 bases separated the two germline ends. As DNA, the CDR3 is TGCGCCACGCTTAAGGCCCAGCATTTT. The encoded protein is CATLKAQHF.

The chain combines TRBV27 with TRBJ2-5, with 8 bases lining up with TRBD1. Per the germline V gene, CDR1 is MNHEY and CDR2 is SMNVEV (reference sequence). V dropped 5 bases and J dropped 1; count of bases not matched to a gene: 9. The CDR3 loop spans 16 amino acids. CDR3: CASSPRSQGAQETQYF. The CDR3 DNA reads as TGTGCCAGCAGTCCCCGTTCCCAGGGGGCCCAAGAGACCCAGTACTTC.

In this sample, this clone turned up once. This chain uses TRBV7-9 with TRBJ2-1; a weak D match, TRBD2 (6 bases). This CDR3 has 18 residues. V was clipped by 6 bases and J by 2 bases, with 23 bases between them. Germline values: CDR1 SEHNR, CDR2 FQNEAQ (reference sequence). CDR3 region: CASRPGPMIAATYNEQFF. The CDR3 coding sequence is TGTGCCAGCAGACCCGGGCCCATGATAGCGGCAACCTACAATGAGCAGTTCTTC.

This clone was counted only a few times. The J gene is TRBJ1-1, the V gene TRBV7-9; D remains unclear. CDR1 is SEHNR and CDR2 is FQNEAQ in the germline V gene (reference sequence). The V end lost 5 bases, the J end lost 9 bases, and 13 bases lay between the germline ends. The CDR3 length is 12 residues. DNA of the CDR3: TGTGCCAGCAGCACCCCGGGGTTTAAAGCTTTCTTT. Encoded protein: CASSTPGFKAFF.

This rearrangement joins TRBV25-1 to TRBJ2-7; the D gene could be TRBD1 or TRBD2 (6 bases each). Trimming took 5 bases from V and 5 from J, leaving 13 bases between them. The CDR3 runs 13 residues. Germline assignment: CDR1 MGHDK and CDR2 SYGVNS. The CDR3 DNA reads TGTGCCAGCAGTCTAAGGGGGGCGGACGAGCAGTACTTC. Protein sequence: CASSLRGADEQYF.

The chain joins TRBV5-6 to TRBJ2-1; 11 positions match TRBD2. This CDR3 comprises 16 residues. From germline, CDR1 is SGHDT and CDR2 YYEEEE. Trimming took 1 base from V and 2 from J; bases not matched to a gene: 2. In DNA form, the CDR3 reads TGTGCCAGCAGCTTGCAGACTAGCGGGACCTACAATGAGCAGTTCTTC. It yields the protein CASSLQTSGTYNEQFF.

V gene TRBV4-1 combines with J gene TRBJ1-1; 10 bases line up with TRBD1. This CDR3 spans 17 amino acids. Germline-derived CDR1 and CDR2 are MGHRA and YSYEKL. The V segment lost 2 bases and the J segment 2 bases; nucleotides outside the gene matches: 8. CDR3 loop: CASSQRTGGMINTEAFF. CDR3 in DNA: TGCGCCAGCAGCCAACGGACAGGGGGAATGATTAACACTGAAGCTTTCTTT.